This TCR beta chain stems from a study of T-cell reconstitution after alpha-beta-depleted transplantation in children. This clonotype was seen many times. Researchers prepared the TCRbeta library using unique molecular identifiers, the study reports. TCRdb reanalysed the PCR reads using MiXCR and keeps one entry per CDR3 protein. The sample holds 210,000 or so distinct CDR3 sequences, around 9.5% seen once. This specimen consisted of PBMCs from the stem cell graft donor, obtained from the stem cell graft. The TCR comes from a human donor who donated a stem cell graft to a child with acute lymphoblastic leukemia.

The CDR3 spells CSARDWASGGPEINIQYF. CDR3 bases: TGCAGTGCTAGAGATTGGGCTAGCGGGGGCCCCGAAATAAACATTCAGTACTTC. The chain has TRBV20-1 and TRBJ2-4; 10 positions agree with TRBD2. V trimming: 0 bases; J trimming: 6 bases; junction bases outside the gene matches: 14. From germline, CDR1 is DFQATT and CDR2 SNEGSKA (reference sequence). The CDR3 extends over 18 amino acids.